This TCR beta chain derives from a study of shared clonotypes between healthy human individuals. Study-level findings and limits: Clonotypes which were not shared had lower generation probabilities than clonotypes that all four donors shared.

Per the germline V gene, CDR1 is GTSNPN and CDR2 is SVGIG (reference sequence). There are 17 residues in the CDR3. V dropped 3 bases and J dropped 2; count of bases not matched to a gene: 14. All donors were healthy HIV-negative adults lacking recent acute infections or vaccinations. This clone was counted once. What it recognizes is unknown. Every immunoSEQ plate was one replicate of a subset's evenly spread DNA. Source study methods: Junction-only sequences without quality scores were provided by ImmunoSEQ, so filtering was different. Assay used: immunoSEQ multiplex PCR; TCRdb lists only in-frame clones, some missing. V and J calls and clone size are those listed in that table; D and trimming were worked out from the DNA. Among 1.4 million to 1.5 million clones listed, roughly 96% were seen once.

The clonotype originates from a man younger than 45 in good health. The V call is TRBV30, the J call TRBJ2-7, with 9 bases lining up with TRBD1. The sequencing input was naive CD4+ T cells sorted from blood. Subset in this sample: CD45RA+ positively selected. For the CDR3, the DNA is TGTGCCTGGAGAAAATCCGCGGACAGGGGAGGAACCTACGAGCAGTACTTC. Translating it yields CAWRKSADRGGTYEQYF.